This is a list of T cell receptor beta chains from one sample in a study of blood T cell repertoires in COVID-19. Profiling relied on immunoSEQ multiplex PCR, and the TCRdb table lists in-frame clones only, not all of them. The table has about 64,000 clones, about 93% seen once; the top ten hold around 8.4%. Sequenced input: peripheral blood. All receptors derive from a woman of 80 years or more with active COVID-19. Each CDR3 is given with its conserved first and last residue. The D gene is left open where the match is weak. Clone size is given for some rows only: seen once, a few or many times, or a class if the clone is expanded.

size	J	D	V	CDR3
-	TRBJ2-1	-	TRBV2	CASSPMTTYSYNEQFF
-	TRBJ1-6	TRBD1	TRBV3-1/TRBV3-2	CASSSQGGYNSPLHF
-	TRBJ1-6	-	TRBV19	CASSETAGLVLSPLHF
-	TRBJ1-1	-	TRBV25-1	CASSKEGLRANTEAFF
-	TRBJ2-3	-	TRBV5-1	CASSTGSEGWADTQYF
-	TRBJ2-1	TRBD2	TRBV7-6	CASSLGGWTSGSSGAYNEQFF
-	TRBJ1-4	-	TRBV7-6	CASSPKPGGDEKLFF
-	TRBJ1-2	TRBD1	TRBV9	CASSVEGQGKRSSGYTF
once	TRBJ2-1	TRBD2	TRBV11-1	CASSSDSGGHNEQFF
-	TRBJ1-5	-	TRBV7-2	CASSLWPGGNQPQHF
once	TRBJ2-2	-	TRBV18	CASSPTANTGELFF
-	TRBJ2-6	TRBD2	TRBV4-2	CASSLREGLAGYSGANVLTF
-	TRBJ2-1	TRBD2	TRBV5-1	CASSLYDSGGGYNEQFF
few	TRBJ1-2	-	TRBV30	CAWSVGQGQYGYTF
-	TRBJ2-4	TRBD1	TRBV10-3	CAISESRDRGIQYF
-	TRBJ1-4	TRBD1	TRBV3-1/TRBV3-2	CASSQDLTGGNEKLFF
-	TRBJ2-2	TRBD1	TRBV7-2	CASSLEGQELTGELFF
-	TRBJ2-5	TRBD1	TRBV5-1	CASSWGQGQYQETQYF
-	TRBJ2-1	-	TRBV7-2	CASSPPGGLAYNEQFF
-	TRBJ1-2	TRBD1	TRBV4-2	CASSRGTGIEGYTF
-	TRBJ2-2	-	TRBV5-4	CASSLGVTGELFF
-	TRBJ2-3	TRBD1	TRBV18	CASSHRTGGEDTQYF
-	TRBJ1-3	-	TRBV7-8	CASSLVEGVRGNTIYF
-	TRBJ1-6	TRBD1	TRBV28	CASSPGQGYNSPLHF
few	TRBJ1-3	-	TRBV18	CASSHGENSGNTIYF
-	TRBJ2-1	TRBD1	TRBV2	CASSGTGTGGGSYNEQFF
once	TRBJ2-5	-	TRBV30	CAWSIGRTQETQYF
-	TRBJ2-1	-	TRBV19	CASSIVHLGYSYNEQFF
-	TRBJ2-1	TRBD2	TRBV6-2/TRBV6-3	CASSYAGLAGYNEQFF
-	TRBJ2-4	-	TRBV4-2	CASSQAQGSNIQYF
-	TRBJ1-4	TRBD1	TRBV5-1	CASSKQGTNEKLFF
-	TRBJ2-2	-	TRBV5-1	CASSLAGGDSNTGELFF
-	TRBJ2-7	-	TRBV18	CASSPSQGPYEQYF
-	TRBJ2-7	TRBD2	TRBV29-1	CSVEDPTSGSSYEQYF
-	TRBJ2-2	TRBD1	TRBV5-1	CASSSRQGSTGELFF
-	TRBJ2-1	TRBD2	TRBV28	CASSLTSGPYNEQFF
-	TRBJ1-1	-	TRBV5-1	CASSLTGNTEAFF
-	TRBJ2-7	TRBD2	TRBV19	CASSISGGPYEQYF
-	TRBJ2-3	-	TRBV11-2	CASSRSGDTQYF
-	TRBJ2-2	TRBD2	TRBV11-3	CASSLGGLQNTGELFF
-	TRBJ1-2	-	TRBV20-1	CSANGGYTF
-	TRBJ1-1	-	TRBV2	CASSVEVGAGAFF
-	TRBJ2-3	-	TRBV29-1	CSVEKTGSGDTQYF
-	TRBJ2-1	TRBD2	TRBV4-2	CASSQDRGLARNEQFF
-	TRBJ1-4	-	TRBV28	CASSLFGAISGEKLFF
-	TRBJ2-7	-	TRBV6-5	CASSSLEGPTGQYF
-	TRBJ2-5	TRBD1	TRBV5-4	CASSPRDREETQYF
-	TRBJ2-2	TRBD1	TRBV28	CASSFSGGAPGELFF
-	TRBJ2-1	TRBD1	TRBV5-6	CASSFWDRPEQFF
few	TRBJ2-7	TRBD1	TRBV7-6	CASSLGTGYEQYF
-	TRBJ2-5	TRBD1	TRBV5-1	CASSPGTGGYQETQYF
once	TRBJ2-1	-	TRBV7-8	CASSLAPRTLYNEQFF